Listed here are 19 T cell receptor beta chains from one sample, sequenced in a study of OX40 agonist ivuxolimab in advanced cancers. Receptor amplification or capture employed the immunoSEQ multiplex PCR assay. Held by TCRdb, this immuneACCESS table contains in-frame sequences only and omits some clones. Under half of the omission traces to an unresolved V gene where checked; the cause of the rest is unknown. The sample table shows about 47,000 clones, and 87% are seen once. The ten largest make up roughly 13% of the sample. Sequences were derived from CD4+ or CD8+ T cells sorted from blood, sampled in a trial of the OX40 agonist ivuxolimab. Receptor source: an adult with an advanced solid tumor such as melanoma, head and neck, liver or kidney cancer.

The chain links TRBV11-3 to TRBJ2-5; D gene unclear. The CDR3 is 13 amino acids. V lost 7 bases to trimming and J lost 5 bases, with 14 bases between them. Germline assignment: CDR1 SGHNT and CDR2 YENEEA. CDR3 sequence reads: CASTSGFVETQYF. The DNA for the CDR3 is TGTGCCAGCACCTCCGGTTTTGTCGAGACCCAGTACTTC.

The gene calls are TRBV5-1 and TRBJ2-5; weak D call: TRBD2 (5 bases). The J call could be wrong; TRBJ2-7 is a better fit for the DNA end. CDR1 is SGHRS, CDR2 YFSETQ, per germline. This CDR3 has 17 amino acids. The CDR3 is CASSIKRTAGLTYEQYF. As DNA, the CDR3 is TGCGCCAGCAGCATCAAAAGGACCGCGGGCTTAACCTACGAGCAGTACTTC.

This clone was recorded a few times. This rearrangement joins TRBV29-1 to TRBJ2-5, with D perhaps given as TRBD1 or TRBD2 (5 bases each). The length of the CDR3 is 15 residues. The V end was cut by 1 base, the J end by 5 bases, with 17 bases between. Germline V gene lookup returns CDR1 SQVTM and CDR2 ANQGSEA. The CDR3: CSVEGLGTVRETQYF. The CDR3 DNA reads TGCAGCGTTGAAGGCCTCGGGACGGTTCGGGAGACCCAGTACTTC.

The chain couples TRBV10-3 to TRBJ2-1, with TRBD2 matching over 15 bases. The CDR3 contains 15 residues. Germline-derived CDR1 and CDR2 are ENHRY and SYGVKD. The trim removed 6 bases at V and 5 bases at J, leaving 2 bases unmatched. CDR3 sequence reads: CAIRGLAGGDNEQFF. The CDR3 coding sequence is TGTGCCATCAGGGGACTAGCGGGGGGAGACAATGAGCAGTTCTTC.

V is TRBV4-1 and J is TRBJ2-7; 7 bases line up with TRBD1. The V gene end was trimmed by 7 bases and the J gene end by 5 bases; junction bases not matched to a gene: 11. The CDR3 consists of 14 residues. Germline CDR1 reads MGHRA; CDR2 reads YSYEKL. The CDR3 DNA is TGCGCCAGCACCCCGACAGGGTCCCCCCACGAGCAGTACTTC. Protein sequence: CASTPTGSPHEQYF.

The chain carries TRBV15 and TRBJ2-1, with D tentatively TRBD2 (5 bases). Germline V gene data show CDR1 as LNHNV and CDR2 as YYDKDF (reference sequence). This CDR3 comprises 17 residues. V gave up 3 bases and J gave up 2 bases, with 17 bases separating them. CDR3 loop: CATSRPPWGAAYNEQFF. Here the CDR3 DNA reads TGTGCCACCAGCAGGCCCCCGTGGGGAGCGGCCTACAATGAGCAGTTCTTC.

The V gene is TRBV11-2, the J gene TRBJ2-7; 8 bases are shared with TRBD2. Germline V gives CDR1 SGHAT, CDR2 FQNNGV. V lost 5 bases and J lost 2; bases outside the gene matches: 11. CDR3 length: 16 residues. In DNA, the CDR3 is TGTGCCAGCAGCCCAAGTTGGAGCGGGAGTCCCTACGAGCAGTACTTC. Translating gives CASSPSWSGSPYEQYF. Drawing the rest from reference TRBV11-2 and TRBJ2-7, the complete variable domain is EAGVAQSPRYKIIEKRQSVAFWCNPISGHATLYWYQQILGQGPKLLIQFQNNGVVDDSQLPKDRFSAERLKGVDSTLKIQPAKLEDSAVYLCASSPSWSGSPYEQYFGPGTRLTVT.

This sequence joins TRBV18 and TRBJ2-1; 13 bases match TRBD2. J gave up 4 bases and V 1 base, and 10 bases lay outside the gene matches. Germline values: CDR1 KGHSH, CDR2 LQKENI. The CDR3 consists of 19 residues. For the CDR3, the DNA is TGTGCCAGCTCACCACAGAGACAGGTGACTAGCGGGGGGTACAATGAGCAGTTCTTC. Encoded protein: CASSPQRQVTSGGYNEQFF. Filled out from reference TRBV18 and TRBJ2-1, the complete variable domain reads NAGVMQNPRHLVRRRGQEARLRCSPMKGHSHVYWYRQLPEEGLKFMVYLQKENIIDESGMPKERFSAEFPKEGPSILRIQQVVRGDSAAYFCASSPQRQVTSGGYNEQFFGPGTRLTVL.

The chain joins TRBV30 to TRBJ2-6; 7 bases fit TRBD2. Germline lookup yields CDR1 GTSNPN and CDR2 SVGIG (reference sequence). V trimming: 0 bases; J trimming: 4 bases; junction bases outside the gene matches: 12. The CDR3 extends over 18 amino acids. In DNA form, the CDR3 reads TGTGCCTGGAGTGTACTGCGGACTAGACCTAGGGGGGCCAACGTCCTGACTTTC. Its translation: CAWSVLRTRPRGANVLTF.

The chain combines TRBV2 with TRBJ2-3, with D unclear. V lost 2 bases to trimming and J lost 8 bases, with 5 bases between them. This CDR3 region has 11 residues. Germline V lookup: CDR1 SNHLY, CDR2 FYNNEI. The CDR3: CASSEYGTQYF. The CDR3 coding sequence is TGTGCCAGCAGTGAATATGGTACGCAGTATTTT.

The V and J genes are TRBV18 and TRBJ2-1, with D perhaps matching TRBD1 or TRBD2 (5 bases each). This CDR3 contains 14 residues. CDR1 is KGHSH and CDR2 is LQKENI in the germline V gene. V was trimmed by 3 bases and J by 9 bases, leaving 15 bases between them. The DNA for the CDR3 is TGTGCCAGCTCACCGGGAAGAGGGGTGGCTGAGCAGTTCTTC. Translated, it gives CASSPGRGVAEQFF.

The chain is built from TRBV6-5 and TRBJ1-1; the D gene is possibly TRBD1 (6 bases). The CDR3 contains 15 residues. Trimming removed 2 bases from V and 4 bases from J, with 14 bases in between. CDR1 and CDR2 from the germline V gene are MNHEY and SVGAGI. The CDR3, as DNA: TGTGCCAGCAGTTACACAGGGAGGGGCGGCACTGAAGCTTTCTTT. It is translated as CASSYTGRGGTEAFF.

This clone was observed a few times. The chain couples TRBV27 to TRBJ2-7; 11 bases agree with TRBD1. The CDR3 length is 15 residues. CDR1 and CDR2 (germline): MNHEY, SMNVEV (reference sequence). J lost 4 bases, V lost 4 bases, and 6 bases had no gene match. CDR3: CASSSRDRGIYEQYF. The CDR3 DNA follows: TGTGCCAGCAGTTCTCGGGACAGGGGGATATACGAGCAGTACTTC.

This clone has only one observation. The CDR3 region has the DNA TGTGCCAGCAGGGTTACAGGGGGCACGCATGAGCAGTTCTTC. This sequence encodes CASRVTGGTHEQFF. V and J are TRBV2 and TRBJ2-1, with 9 bases lining up with TRBD1. CDR1 is SNHLY, CDR2 FYNNEI, per germline. CDR3 length: 14 amino acids. The J segment lost 8 bases and the V segment lost 6 bases, leaving 8 bases of the junction unmatched.

With regard to this clone: At one of its ends the junction is not consistent with the germline gene, which may arise from a read error. The chain is built from TRBV7-7 and TRBJ2-3; the match to TRBD2 covers 12 bases. This CDR3 comprises 18 residues. The germline V gene encodes CDR1 SSHAT and CDR2 FNYEAQ (reference sequence). CDR3 DNA: TGTGCTAGCAGCCCATCTAGCGGGAGGGTCCCTAGCACAGATACGCAGTATTTT. Its protein product is CASSPSSGRVPSTDTQYF.

This chain links TRBV5-1 with TRBJ2-7; D gene uncertain. CDR1 and CDR2 (germline): SGHRS, YFSETQ. The CDR3 totals 14 residues. V was trimmed by 0 bases and J by 0 bases, leaving 7 bases between them. The CDR3, as DNA: TGCGCCAGCAGCTTGGCCCGGAGCTCCTACGAGCAGTACTTC. This codes for CASSLARSSYEQYF.

The rearrangement uses TRBV19 and TRBJ1-3, with D uncertain. The CDR3 contains 15 residues. Germline CDR1 is LNHDA and CDR2 is SQIVND (reference sequence). Trimming cost V 6 bases and J 0 bases, with 12 bases left between them. The CDR3 sequence: CASSFSRGSGNTIYF. CDR3 nucleotide sequence: TGTGCCAGTAGCTTTTCGCGGGGCTCTGGAAACACCATATATTTT.

The V call is TRBV9, the J call TRBJ1-5; 7 nucleotides agree with TRBD1. The CDR3 has 15 residues. CDR1 is SGDLS and CDR2 is YYNGEE in the germline V gene. V lost 2 bases and J lost 7; bases outside the gene matches: 9. CDR3 residues: CASSVGQTEKQPQHF. The CDR3 DNA reads TGTGCCAGCAGCGTGGGACAGACCGAGAAGCAGCCCCAGCATTTT.

The V and J genes are TRBV5-1 and TRBJ1-1, with D unclear. This CDR3 has 14 residues. The V end lost 2 bases, the J end lost 0 bases, and 8 bases lay between the germline ends. Germline lookup yields CDR1 SGHRS and CDR2 YFSETQ. The CDR3 sequence is CASSFGRMNTEAFF. The CDR3, as DNA: TGCGCCAGCAGCTTTGGCAGAATGAACACTGAAGCTTTCTTT.